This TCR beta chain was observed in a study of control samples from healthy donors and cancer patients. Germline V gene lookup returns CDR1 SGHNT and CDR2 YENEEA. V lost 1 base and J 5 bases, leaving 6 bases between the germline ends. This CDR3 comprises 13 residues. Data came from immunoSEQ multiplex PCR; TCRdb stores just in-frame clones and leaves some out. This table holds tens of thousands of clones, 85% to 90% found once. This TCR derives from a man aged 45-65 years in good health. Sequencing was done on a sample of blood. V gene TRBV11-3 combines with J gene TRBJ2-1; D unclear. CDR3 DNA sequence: TGTGCCAGCAGCTTAGCCCAAGACAATGAGCAGTTCTTC. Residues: CASSLAQDNEQFF.